The rows below give T cell receptor beta chains drawn from one sample of a study of siplizumab effects on memory and regulatory T cells. Method: immunoSEQ multiplex PCR; TCRdb's copy keeps in-frame clones and lacks some. The table has some 100,000 clones, about 95% seen once; the top ten hold approximately 1.5%. Specimen: non-Treg CD4+ T cells sorted from blood. Receptors were obtained from a human donor in good health. CDR3s include the opening cysteine and the closing phenylalanine or tryptophan. D genes are given only for firm matches. Clone size is shown for a subset of rows, as once, few, many or a class of expanded clone.

CDR3 protein	CDR3 DNA	clone size	D gene	V gene	J gene
CASSVVSATGELFF	TGTGCCAGCAGCGTAGTTTCGGCCACCGGGGAGCTGTTTTTT	.	.	TRBV9	TRBJ2-2
CASSPGLAGVRMTDTQYF	TGTGCCAGCAGTCCGGGACTAGCGGGAGTTAGGATGACAGATACGCAGTATTTT	.	TRBD2	TRBV9	TRBJ2-3
CASSLGLTSYNEQFF	TGTGCCAGCAGCTTAGGTTTGACTTCCTACAATGAGCAGTTCTTC	.	.	TRBV7-3	TRBJ2-1
CASSPGRVNSPLHF	TGTGCCAGCTCACCAGGACGGGTTAATTCACCCCTCCACTTT	.	.	TRBV18	TRBJ1-6
CASSKYRAGEAFF	TGTGCCAGCAGCAAATACAGGGCTGGTGAAGCTTTCTTT	.	.	TRBV7-2	TRBJ1-1
CASSYDRGTEAFF	TGTGCCAGCAGTTACGACCGGGGCACTGAAGCTTTCTTT	.	.	TRBV2	TRBJ1-1
CASSLGATYEQYF	TGTGCCAGCAGCTTAGGAGCAACCTACGAGCAGTACTTC	.	.	TRBV7-6	TRBJ2-7
CASSPGTSGNTIYF	TGCGCCAGCAGCCCAGGGACCTCTGGAAACACCATATATTTT	.	.	TRBV5-1	TRBJ1-3
CAWGQRYEQYF	TGTGCCTGGGGACAGAGATACGAGCAGTACTTC	.	.	TRBV30	TRBJ2-7
CASSIRVSGANVLTF	TGTGCCAGTAGTATAAGGGTCTCTGGGGCCAACGTCCTGACTTTC	.	.	TRBV19	TRBJ2-6
CATSRDHQETQYF	TGTGCCACCAGCAGAGATCACCAAGAGACCCAGTACTTC	.	.	TRBV15	TRBJ2-5
CASSTPGRSEAFF	TGTGCCAGCAGCACCCCCGGTAGGAGTGAAGCTTTCTTT	.	.	TRBV7-3	TRBJ1-1
CASSFKQYF	TGTGCCAGCAGTTTCAAACAGTACTTC	.	.	TRBV27	TRBJ2-7
CAISRQLNTEAFF	TGTGCCATCAGTAGACAGCTGAACACTGAAGCTTTCTTT	.	.	TRBV6-6	TRBJ1-1
CASSLRFPGQGVDTQYF	TGCGCCAGCAGCTTGAGGTTCCCTGGACAGGGGGTTGATACGCAGTATTTT	.	TRBD1	TRBV5-1	TRBJ2-3
CASSFGQNRDTQYF	TGTGCCAGCAGTTTCGGACAGAACCGAGATACGCAGTATTTT	.	.	TRBV28	TRBJ2-3
CASSQTHEYRGITPQHF	TGTGCCAGCAGCCAAACCCACGAGTACAGGGGCATCACGCCCCAGCATTTT	.	TRBD1	TRBV2	TRBJ1-5
CASSSKTGRETQYF	TGCGCCAGCAGCTCAAAGACAGGGCGAGAGACCCAGTACTTC	.	TRBD1	TRBV5-1	TRBJ2-5
CASSGTVNTEAFF	TGTGCCAGCTCAGGGACCGTCAACACTGAAGCTTTCTTT	once	.	TRBV18	TRBJ1-1
CASRGLSAQYF	TGTGCCAGCAGAGGCCTCTCTGCGCAGTATTTT	.	.	TRBV6-5	TRBJ2-3
CASSTVRYNEQFF	TGTGCCAGCAGCACCGTGAGGTACAATGAGCAGTTCTTC	.	.	TRBV7-2	TRBJ2-1
CASSLGSGLETQYF	TGCGCCAGCAGCTTGGGGAGCGGGCTAGAGACCCAGTACTTC	.	.	TRBV5-1	TRBJ2-5
CASSAPLALTYEQYF	TGCGCCAGCAGTGCCCCCTTGGCGTTGACCTACGAGCAGTACTTC	few	.	TRBV10-2	TRBJ2-7